Reported below is one TCR beta chain. Its antigen is currently unknown. The data originate from a study of shared clonotypes between healthy human individuals. Study information: Donors had three CD4 naive, three CD4 memory, two CD8 naive and one CD8 memory plate apiece.

The CDR3 loop spans 14 amino acids. Germline-derived CDR1 and CDR2 are MDHEN and SYDVKM. Trimming cost V 3 bases and J 11 bases, with 18 bases left between them. The authors divided CD4+ cells into CD45RA+ naive and CD45RA-negative memory subsets. Regarding the study as a whole: Donor clonotype sharing was expected to depend on sequencing depth.

Method: immunoSEQ multiplex PCR; TCRdb's copy keeps in-frame clones and lacks some. The table lists 1.5 million to 1.9 million clones, approximately 98% of them singletons, with roughly 0.45% in the top ten. This chain links TRBV28 with TRBJ2-3; D tentatively fits TRBD1 or TRBD2 (5 bases each). The specimen was naive CD4+ T cells sorted from blood. Subset defined: CD45RA+ positively selected. This sequence originates from a man aged 30 to 45 in good health. The CDR3 is CASSFSGFTRMQYF. The DNA for the CDR3 is TGTGCCAGCAGTTTTTCAGGGTTTACTAGGATGCAGTATTTT.